This T cell receptor (beta chain) was sequenced during a study of regulatory T cells in long-lasting Graves disease. The study's findings and limits: Small numbers of samples may have cut accuracy. Persistent cases favored TRBV28, TRBJ1-2 and TRBJ2-5.

This clonotype was counted a few times. Its antigen is unidentified. The CDR3 consists of 15 residues. Germline values: CDR1 MNHEY, CDR2 SVGEGT. Relying on iRepertoire HTBI primers and Arm-PCR of CDR3 regions, the team built TCR beta libraries. Via MiXCR, TCRdb re-called the multiplex PCR reads, giving one row per CDR3 protein. Among 350,000 to 500,000 distinct CDR3 sequences listed, 20% to 25% were seen once. Noted time point: persistent/refractory GD, antithyroid drugs over 5 years with positive TRAb. After RNA was extracted from PBMCs, the TCR library was made from it. The patient group derived from an endocrinology department in Xi'an, China.

This specimen consisted of peripheral blood mononuclear cells (PBMCs), obtained when the disease was refractory, from a patient treated with antithyroid drugs. The TCR was taken from a female donor with Graves disease. The chain has TRBV6-2 or TRBV6-3 and TRBJ2-5, with D maybe TRBD1 (5 bases). The J call may not be correct, given that the DNA end is closer to TRBJ2-7. The CDR3 region has the DNA TGTGCCAGCACCCCCAGTGCGACAGCTCCCTACGAGCAGTACTTC. Amino acids: CASTPSATAPYEQYF.